The 17 T cell receptor beta chains listed next were all sequenced from one sample in a study of T-cell memory formation after mild COVID-19. TCRdb recomputed calls from the 5' RACE reads with MiXCR, one row per CDR3 protein. The sample yields 300,000 to 400,000 distinct CDR3 sequences, about an eighth seen once. The sequencing sample was made of PBMCs or a T cell subset sorted from them (not recorded which). The receptor set was obtained from a man between 18 and 29 years old who had mild COVID-19 (a few samples of this study predate the infection). Cell type and time point are not known.

This clonotype turned up a few times. The chain carries TRBV12-3 or TRBV12-4 and TRBJ2-1; possible D gene TRBD2, 7 bases. The V gene lost 5 bases and the J gene lost 2 bases, with 16 bases spanning the gap. The CDR3 totals 16 residues. The CDR3 region is CASSPGGRGTYNEQFF. The CDR3 nucleotides read TGTGCCAGCAGTCCCGGTGGGAGGGGGACCTACAATGAGCAGTTCTTC.

This clonotype was found many times. The rearrangement uses TRBV6-2 or TRBV6-3 and TRBJ2-5; TRBD2 matches at 12 bases. CDR1 and CDR2 from the germline V gene are MNHEY and SVGEGT. The CDR3 contains 16 residues. Losses at the gene ends were 5 bases for V and 5 bases for J; bases not matched to a gene: 9. CDR3 coding DNA: TGTGCCAGCAGTCCCCGGACTAGCGGGGTCCAGGAGACCCAGTACTTC. Its translation: CASSPRTSGVQETQYF.

Here the CDR3 DNA reads TGCAGCGTCGACAGGGAATCGAATGAGCAGTTCTTC. Its protein is CSVDRESNEQFF. The V and J genes are TRBV29-1 and TRBJ2-1; the match to TRBD1 covers 7 bases. V gave up 6 bases and J gave up 7 bases; unmatched junction bases: 6. The CDR3 consists of 12 residues. The germline V gene has CDR1 SQVTM and CDR2 ANQGSEA.

This clonotype was counted a few times. The chain carries TRBV10-3 and TRBJ2-2; 7 bases fit TRBD1. The CDR3 totals 15 residues. The V gene's germline CDR1 is ENHRY and CDR2 SYGVKD. The V gene end was trimmed by 6 bases and the J gene end by 5 bases; junction bases not matched to a gene: 9. CDR3 amino acids: CAIRRDSLGTGELFF. DNA for the CDR3: TGTGCCATCAGACGGGACAGCCTAGGGACCGGGGAGCTGTTTTTT.

Many counts were recorded for this clonotype. V usage is TRBV5-1 and J usage is TRBJ2-7; D ambiguous. Trimming shortened V by 0 bases and J by 1 base, and 8 bases separated the two germline ends. Germline values: CDR1 SGHRS, CDR2 YFSETQ. The CDR3 totals 14 residues. The CDR3 region has the DNA TGCGCCAGCAGCTTGGACAGCGATTCCTACGAGCAGTACTTC. Encoded protein: CASSLDSDSYEQYF.

This clonotype showed up many times. This sequence joins TRBV5-1 and TRBJ2-7; 12 nucleotides align to TRBD1. Germline values: CDR1 SGHRS, CDR2 YFSETQ. CDR3 length: 15 amino acids. Trimming at V came to 4 bases and at J to 10 bases, leaving 12 bases not matched to a gene. In DNA, the CDR3 is TGCGCCAGCAGCCCGGGGCCCGGGACAGGGGGCGACCAGTACTTC. Its translation is CASSPGPGTGGDQYF.

Note on this clonotype: A much larger clone sits a single nucleotide away, making a read error possible. V usage is TRBV20-1 and J usage is TRBJ2-5; 7 bases agree with TRBD2. The CDR3 extends over 14 amino acids. Looked up from germline, CDR1 is DFQATT and CDR2 is SNEGSKA (reference sequence). CDR3 coding DNA: TGCAGTGCTAGAGTTGGGAGGGTCACAGAGACCCATTACTTC. Its translation is CSARVGRVTETHYF.

This clonotype was found many times. The chain combines TRBV20-1 with TRBJ2-3; D remains ambiguous. The V and J ends lost 2 bases and 5 bases respectively, with 17 bases between them. The CDR3 is 15 residues long. The V gene's germline CDR1 is DFQATT and CDR2 SNEGSKA (reference sequence). The DNA of the CDR3 is TGCAGTGCTAGAAGTCCAGCTAGACATCTAGATACGCAGTATTTT. It codes for CSARSPARHLDTQYF.

The V gene is TRBV7-3, the J gene TRBJ2-1, with 12 positions matching TRBD2. In germline, CDR1 is SGHTA, CDR2 FQGTGA. V was clipped by 2 bases and J by 3 bases; unmatched bases: 8. The CDR3 totals 18 residues. The CDR3 DNA reads as TGTGCCAGCAGCTTAGTGCTAGCGGGGGGGCCCGGCTACAATGAGCAGTTCTTC. Its protein is CASSLVLAGGPGYNEQFF.

This clonotype has just a few counts. The chain is built from TRBV12-3 or TRBV12-4 and TRBJ1-2, with 8 bases aligning to TRBD1. V trimming: 5 bases; J trimming: 0 bases; junction bases outside the gene matches: 8. The length of the CDR3 is 16 residues. This CDR3 reads CASSPTGARANYGYTF. The CDR3 DNA is TGTGCCAGCAGTCCGACAGGGGCTCGAGCTAACTATGGCTACACCTTC.

This clonotype was detected only a few times. V usage is TRBV7-2 and J usage is TRBJ1-3, with D maybe TRBD1 (5 bases). Germline CDR1 SGHTA, CDR2 FQGNSA. This CDR3 has 16 residues. Trimming took off 3 bases at V and 0 bases at J, with 12 bases between the two ends. The chain's CDR3 is CASSFQGTTSGNTIYF. The CDR3 nucleotides are TGTGCCAGCAGCTTTCAGGGTACCACCTCTGGAAACACCATATATTTT.

The genes are TRBV15 and TRBJ1-3; D gene uncertain. CDR3 size: 19 residues. V was shortened by 0 bases and J by 1 base, with 19 bases between the two germline ends. CDR1 is LNHNV and CDR2 is YYDKDF in the germline V gene (reference sequence). This CDR3 is CATSRETPTTYGSGNTIYF. Written as DNA, the CDR3 is TGTGCCACCAGCAGAGAGACACCGACTACATACGGATCTGGAAACACCATATATTTT.

In this sample, this clonotype turned up a few times. CDR3 in DNA: TGTGCCAGCAGCCGGGGGGGCCGGAACAATGAGCAGTTCTTC. It is translated as CASSRGGRNNEQFF. This sequence joins TRBV7-2 and TRBJ2-1; 8 nucleotides agree with TRBD2. The V gene end was trimmed by 5 bases and the J gene end by 5 bases; junction bases not matched to a gene: 5. CDR3 length: 14 residues. CDR1 is SGHTA, CDR2 FQGNSA, per germline.

This clonotype came up a few times. This chain connects TRBV5-1 to TRBJ2-5, with 8 bases identical to TRBD1. In germline, CDR1 is SGHRS, CDR2 YFSETQ. Losses at the gene ends were 6 bases for V and 1 base for J; bases not matched to a gene: 5. This CDR3 contains 14 residues. CDR3 region: CASMGQVAQETQYF. CDR3 nucleotides: TGCGCCAGCATGGGACAGGTCGCCCAAGAGACCCAGTACTTC.

The table lists this clonotype with a few counts. The V and J genes are TRBV10-3 and TRBJ2-2, with a possible D match to TRBD1 (5 bases). CDR3 length: 17 residues. The V and J ends lost 2 bases and 4 bases respectively, with 17 bases between them. Germline V gene sequence: CDR1 ENHRY, CDR2 SYGVKD. The CDR3 region has the DNA TGTGCCATCAGTGAGCGGGCCACGAGGCAGGGCACCGGGGAGCTGTTTTTT. Protein product: CAISERATRQGTGELFF.

The sample holds a few counts of this clonotype. The rearrangement uses TRBV12-3 or TRBV12-4 and TRBJ2-6; D remains unclear. V shed 6 bases and J shed 2 bases, with 14 bases lying between them. The CDR3 covers 16 residues. The CDR3 reads CASSRTPPTGANVLTF. As DNA, the CDR3 is TGTGCCAGCAGCCGGACCCCCCCGACTGGGGCCAACGTCCTGACTTTC.

Many counts were recorded for this clonotype. This chain connects TRBV12-3 or TRBV12-4 to TRBJ2-7, with 9 bases matching TRBD1. Trimming removed 7 bases from V and 6 bases from J; junction bases left unmatched: 7. The CDR3 extends over 13 amino acids. CDR3 loop: CASTRTGVSEQYV. The CDR3 nucleotides read TGTGCCAGCACCCGGACAGGGGTTTCCGAGCAGTACGTC.